This T cell receptor beta chain stems from a study of patients and donors after allogeneic stem cell transplantation. The CDR3 extends over 13 amino acids. Trimming stripped 0 bases from V and 8 bases from J, with 9 bases between. Germline V lookup: CDR1 SGHKS, CDR2 YYEKEE (reference sequence). TCRdb reanalysed the RT-PCR reads using MiXCR and keeps one entry per CDR3 protein. The table has 80,000 to 90,000 distinct CDR3 sequences, about 48% seen once. The chain links TRBV5-5 to TRBJ1-5, with D possibly matching TRBD1 (6 bases). What was sequenced was blood, either unsorted or a sorted T cell fraction (not recorded which). The clonotype comes from a human donor who was either an allogeneic HSCT recipient or a stem cell or donor lymphocyte infusion donor (not recorded which). It is not recorded whose cells these are; they may come from a transplant donor. CDR3 residues: CASSLAGVEPQHF. The CDR3 bases are TGTGCCAGCAGCTTGGCAGGGGTCGAGCCCCAGCATTTT.